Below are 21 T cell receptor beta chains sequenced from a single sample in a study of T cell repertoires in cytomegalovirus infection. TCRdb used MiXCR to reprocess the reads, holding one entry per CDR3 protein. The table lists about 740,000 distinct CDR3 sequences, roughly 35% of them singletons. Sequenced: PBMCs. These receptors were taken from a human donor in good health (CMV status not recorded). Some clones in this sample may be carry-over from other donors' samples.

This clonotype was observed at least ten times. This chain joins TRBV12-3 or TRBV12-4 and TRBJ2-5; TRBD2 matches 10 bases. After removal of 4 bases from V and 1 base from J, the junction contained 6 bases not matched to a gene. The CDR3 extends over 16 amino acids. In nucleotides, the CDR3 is TGTGCCAGCAGTTCACGGGGACTAGCGTTCCAAGAGACCCAGTACTTC. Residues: CASSSRGLAFQETQYF.

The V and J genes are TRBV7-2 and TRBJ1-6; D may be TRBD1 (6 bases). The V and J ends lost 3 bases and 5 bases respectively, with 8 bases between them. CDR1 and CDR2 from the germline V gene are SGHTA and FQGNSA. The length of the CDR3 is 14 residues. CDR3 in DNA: TGTGCCAGCAGCTTCGGGGGCCATAATTCACCCCTCCACTTT. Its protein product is CASSFGGHNSPLHF.

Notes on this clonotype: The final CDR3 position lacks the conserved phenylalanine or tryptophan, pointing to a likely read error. CDR3 loop: CASSSTGMNTEAFL. The CDR3 DNA is TGTGCCAGTAGCTCGACAGGGATGAACACTGAAGCTTTCTTG. V usage is TRBV19 and J usage is TRBJ1-1, with TRBD1 matching over 7 bases. Germline assignment: CDR1 LNHDA and CDR2 SQIVND (reference sequence). The CDR3 spans 14 residues. V trimming: 6 bases; J trimming: 0 bases; junction bases outside the gene matches: 4.

CDR3 residues: CASSFWTAPYEQYF. As DNA, the CDR3 is TGTGCCAGCAGTTTTTGGACAGCGCCCTACGAGCAGTACTTC. V is TRBV28 and J is TRBJ2-7; a possible D gene is TRBD1 (6 bases). CDR3 length equals 14 residues. Trimming took 3 bases from V and 2 from J, leaving 11 bases between them. CDR1 and CDR2 from the germline V gene are MDHEN and SYDVKM.

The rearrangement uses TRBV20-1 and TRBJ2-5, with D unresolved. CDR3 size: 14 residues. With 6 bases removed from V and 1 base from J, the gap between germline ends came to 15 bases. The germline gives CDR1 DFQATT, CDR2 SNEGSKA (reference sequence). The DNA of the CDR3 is TGCAGTGCCTCTAATTTAGCTGCCCAAGAGACCCAGTACTTC. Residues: CSASNLAAQETQYF.

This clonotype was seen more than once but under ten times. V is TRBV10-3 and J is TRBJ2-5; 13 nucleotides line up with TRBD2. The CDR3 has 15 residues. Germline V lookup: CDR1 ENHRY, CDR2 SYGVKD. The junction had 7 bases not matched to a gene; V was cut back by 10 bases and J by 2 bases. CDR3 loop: CATQLAGGGQETQYF. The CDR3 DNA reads TGTGCCACCCAACTAGCGGGAGGGGGGCAAGAGACCCAGTACTTC.

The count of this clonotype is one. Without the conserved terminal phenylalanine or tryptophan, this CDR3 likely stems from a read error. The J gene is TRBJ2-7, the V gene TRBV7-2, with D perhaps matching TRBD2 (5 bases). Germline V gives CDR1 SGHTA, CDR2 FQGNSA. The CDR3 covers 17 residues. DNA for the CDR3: TGTGCCATCAGCTTAGCGACCTGGACTTTCAGCTCCTACGCGCAGTACTAC. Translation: CAISLATWTFSSYAQYY.

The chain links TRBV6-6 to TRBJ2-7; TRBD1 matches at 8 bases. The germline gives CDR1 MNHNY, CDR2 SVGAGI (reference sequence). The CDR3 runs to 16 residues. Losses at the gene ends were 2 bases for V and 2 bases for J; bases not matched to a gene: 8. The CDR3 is CASSYTSPDRAYEQYF. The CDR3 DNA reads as TGTGCCAGCAGTTACACCTCCCCGGACAGGGCCTACGAGCAGTACTTC.

The CDR3 bases are TGTGCCAGCAGTTCCGAGGGGGCGAGGGGAGAAGCTTTCTTT. Amino acids: CASSSEGARGEAFF. This chain links TRBV12-3 or TRBV12-4 with TRBJ1-1, with 7 nucleotides matching TRBD1. Unmatched junction bases numbered 10, after V lost 4 bases and J lost 8 bases. This CDR3 region has 14 residues.

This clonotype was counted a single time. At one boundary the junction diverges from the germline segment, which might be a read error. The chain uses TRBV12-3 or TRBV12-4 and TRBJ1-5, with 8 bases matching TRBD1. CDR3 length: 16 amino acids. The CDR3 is CASSLSRGLSNHPQHF. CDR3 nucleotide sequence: TGTGCCAGCAGTTTATCCAGGGGGCTTAGCAATCATCCCCAGCATTTT.

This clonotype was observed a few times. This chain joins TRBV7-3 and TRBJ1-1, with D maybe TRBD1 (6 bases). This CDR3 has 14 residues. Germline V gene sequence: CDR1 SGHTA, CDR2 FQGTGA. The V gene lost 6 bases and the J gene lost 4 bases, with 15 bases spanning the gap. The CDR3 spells CASRSTGLATEAFF. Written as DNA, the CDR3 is TGTGCCAGCAGGAGCACAGGGTTGGCCACTGAAGCTTTCTTT.

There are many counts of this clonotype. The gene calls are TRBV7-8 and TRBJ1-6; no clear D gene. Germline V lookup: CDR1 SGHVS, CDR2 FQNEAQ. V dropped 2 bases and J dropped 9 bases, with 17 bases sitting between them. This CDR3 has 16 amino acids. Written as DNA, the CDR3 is TGTGCCAGCAGCTTATCCTTCCGACAAGGAGGTTCACCCCTCCACTTT. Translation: CASSLSFRQGGSPLHF.

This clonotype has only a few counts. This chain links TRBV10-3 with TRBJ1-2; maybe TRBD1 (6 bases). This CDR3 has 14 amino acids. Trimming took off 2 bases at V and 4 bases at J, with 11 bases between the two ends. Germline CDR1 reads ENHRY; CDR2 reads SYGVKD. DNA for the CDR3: TGTGCCATCAGTGAGAGGGCAGGGGCCTATGGCTACACCTTC. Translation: CAISERAGAYGYTF.

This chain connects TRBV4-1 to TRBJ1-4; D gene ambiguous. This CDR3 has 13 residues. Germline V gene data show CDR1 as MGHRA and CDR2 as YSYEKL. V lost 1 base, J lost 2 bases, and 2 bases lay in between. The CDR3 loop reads CASSQVTNEKLFF. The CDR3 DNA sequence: TGCGCCAGCAGCCAAGTCACTAATGAAAAACTGTTTTTT.

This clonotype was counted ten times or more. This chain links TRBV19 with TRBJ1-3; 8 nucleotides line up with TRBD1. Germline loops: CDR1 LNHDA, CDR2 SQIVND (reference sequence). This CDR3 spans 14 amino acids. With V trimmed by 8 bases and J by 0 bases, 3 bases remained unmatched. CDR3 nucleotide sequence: TGTGCCAGTCGTACAGGGGGCTCTGGAAACACCATATATTTT. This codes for CASRTGGSGNTIYF.

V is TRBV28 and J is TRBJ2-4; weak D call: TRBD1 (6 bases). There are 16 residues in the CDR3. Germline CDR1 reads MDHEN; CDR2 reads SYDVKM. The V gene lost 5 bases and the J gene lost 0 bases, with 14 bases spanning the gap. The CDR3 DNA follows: TGTGCCAGCAGTCAACAGGGATTACTAGCCAAAAACATTCAGTACTTC. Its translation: CASSQQGLLAKNIQYF.

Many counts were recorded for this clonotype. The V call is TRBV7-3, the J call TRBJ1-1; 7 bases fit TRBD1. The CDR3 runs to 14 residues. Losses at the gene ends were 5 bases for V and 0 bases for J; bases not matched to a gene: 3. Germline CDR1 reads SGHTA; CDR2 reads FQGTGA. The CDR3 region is CASSPQGLNTEAFF. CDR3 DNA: TGTGCCAGCAGCCCACAGGGGCTGAACACTGAAGCTTTCTTT.

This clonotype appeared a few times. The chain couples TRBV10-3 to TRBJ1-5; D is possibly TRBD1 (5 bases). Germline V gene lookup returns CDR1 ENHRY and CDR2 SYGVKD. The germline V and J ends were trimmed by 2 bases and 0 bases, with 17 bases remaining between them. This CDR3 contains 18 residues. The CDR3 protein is CAISERGLEFYSNQPQHF. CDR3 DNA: TGTGCCATCAGTGAGAGGGGACTCGAATTTTATAGCAATCAGCCCCAGCATTTT.

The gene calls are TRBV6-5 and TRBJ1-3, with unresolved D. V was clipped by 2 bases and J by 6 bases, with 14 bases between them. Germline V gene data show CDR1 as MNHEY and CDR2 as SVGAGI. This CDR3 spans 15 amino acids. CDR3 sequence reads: CASSYQTPPLNTIYF. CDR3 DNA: TGTGCCAGCAGTTACCAAACACCTCCGCTAAACACCATATATTTT.

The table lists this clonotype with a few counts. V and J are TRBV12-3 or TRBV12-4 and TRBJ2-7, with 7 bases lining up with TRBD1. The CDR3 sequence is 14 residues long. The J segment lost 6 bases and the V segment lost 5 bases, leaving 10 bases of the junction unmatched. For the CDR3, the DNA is TGTGCCAGCAGTATCTCTACAGGGGCAACCGAGCAGTACTTC. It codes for CASSISTGATEQYF.

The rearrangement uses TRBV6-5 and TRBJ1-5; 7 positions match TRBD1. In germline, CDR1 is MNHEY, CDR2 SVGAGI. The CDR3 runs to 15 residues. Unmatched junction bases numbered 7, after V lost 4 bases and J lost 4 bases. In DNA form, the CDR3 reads TGTGCCAGCAGTTCAACAGGGGAAAGGAATCAGCCCCAGCATTTT. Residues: CASSSTGERNQPQHF.